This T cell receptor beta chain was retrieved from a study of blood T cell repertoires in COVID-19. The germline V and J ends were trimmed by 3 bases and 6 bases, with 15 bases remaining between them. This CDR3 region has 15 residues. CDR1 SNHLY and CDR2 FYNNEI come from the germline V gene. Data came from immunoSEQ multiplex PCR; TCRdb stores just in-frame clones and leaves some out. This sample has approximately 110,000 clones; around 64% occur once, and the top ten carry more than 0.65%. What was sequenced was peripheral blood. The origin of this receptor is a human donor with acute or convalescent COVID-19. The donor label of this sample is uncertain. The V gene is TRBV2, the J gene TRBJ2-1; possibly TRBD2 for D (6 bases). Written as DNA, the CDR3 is TGTGCCAGCAGTGATGGGGGGTGGAGGGGCAATGAGCAGTTCTTC. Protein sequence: CASSDGGWRGNEQFF.